The entry below gives a single T cell receptor (beta chain) sequence along with its context. There is no known antigen for this receptor. Base quality data are lacking; no much larger clone is found one base away. The CDR3 has 16 amino acids, counting the end cysteine and phenylalanine. Here the CDR3 DNA is all that survives: 48 bases in frame from base 1. Here V drops 0 bases and J drops 7 bases, and the junction holds 8 bases not matched to any gene. Based on the germline V gene (reference sequence), the CDR1 and CDR2 sequences are SGHKS and YYEKEE. Receptor amplification or capture employed the immunoSEQ multiplex PCR assay. Rearranged TCR beta chain sequences were amplified using the hsTCRB Kit according to the manufacturer's protocol. Sequencing of TCRB libraries was carried out on an Illumina MiSeq. As for the original processing: The proprietary platform of the kit vendor was used for demultiplexing, trimming and gene mapping. Entries here come from immuneACCESS through TCRdb and include only in-frame sequences with V and J called. Some clones fail to appear in such tables; in the studies checked, an unresolved V gene covers under half of the shortfall, and the cause of the remainder is unknown. The V and J calls and clone size come from that table; D and trimming were worked out from the DNA. The sample records approximately 82,000 clones, 70% to 90% of which are singletons. The ten largest clones capture over 2% of the sample.

Reading the label with the study, this specimen's time point is: week 23, last vaccination. Each vaccine dose was 300 ug of a 20-mer mutant IDH1 peptide in Montanide, given subcutaneously with topical imiquimod. Newly diagnosed WHO grade 3 or 4 IDH1-mutant astrocytomas showing loss of nuclear ATRX were present in the donors. The samples were drawn from NOA16, a multicentre, single-arm, open-label phase I trial in Germany that tested a mutant IDH1 peptide vaccine in humans for the first time. Genomic DNA for TCRB sequencing was extracted from EDTA blood using the DNeasy Blood and Tissue Kit. This specimen comes from a study of a mutant IDH1 vaccine in newly diagnosed glioma (dated by TCRdb to the early 2020s). The study in broad terms: Across visits V03 through V10, patients got a total of eight vaccinations, given in weeks 1, 3, 5, 7, 11, 15, 19 and 23. Of the approximately 35 treated patients, 62.5% were male and approximately 38% were female, and a mean age of about 37 years was recorded. For exploratory analyses, fewer than 30 treated patients had longitudinal TCRB deep sequencing done wherever samples were available. Peripheral blood was collected at six visits: V03 (baseline), V05, V07, V10, V12 and V13. In the chemotherapy-containing groups, vaccination started alongside temozolomide cycles, whereas in patients who had radiotherapy alone it started 4-6 weeks after radiotherapy. Before enrollment, most patients had been given radiochemotherapy with temozolomide as standard therapy, while the rest had received either radiotherapy alone or temozolomide alone. What the study reported, not specific to this receptor: Availability determined which PBMC samples were chosen for TCRB deep sequencing. Changes in the top peripheral T cell clonotypes picked up by TCRB sequencing did not appear to be linked to pseudoprogression. It was noted by the authors that analyses of patient blood samples could not be reproduced owing to sample limitations. Vaccine-induced immune responses across multiple MHC alleles were detected in 90% to 95% of patients.

Sequenced here: PBMCs, sampled from a glioma patient whose treatment included an IDH1 peptide vaccine. The rearranged chain carries TRBV5-5 and TRBJ2-2; 8 bases in between match TRBD2. The source of this sequence is a man younger than 40 with glioma. Some clones in this sample may be carry-over from other donors' samples. In nucleotide form, the sequence is TGTGCCAGCAGCTTGGGGCTAGCGGGTACCTTCGGGGAGCTGTTTTTT. This translates into CASSLGLAGTFGELFF.